The clone carrying this T cell receptor beta chain was recorded a few times. This entry comes from a study of blood T cell repertoires in COVID-19. Study at large: From the United States, Italy and Spain came samples of acute and convalescent COVID-19.

Measured with immunoSEQ multiplex PCR; TCRdb has only the in-frame clones, and not every one. The sample shows 120,000 or so clones, almost 80% of them seen only once. Germline V gene sequence: CDR1 SEHNR, CDR2 FQNEAQ (reference sequence). Trimming cost V 5 bases and J 4 bases; bases outside gene matches: 8. CDR3 size: 14 residues. The TCR was taken from a woman aged 80 or older with active or convalescent COVID-19. The V and J genes are TRBV7-9 and TRBJ2-7; 7 positions agree with TRBD2. Input material: peripheral blood. Here the CDR3 DNA reads TGTGCCAGCAGCCTCACTAGCGTATCATACGAGCAGTACTTC. It is translated as CASSLTSVSYEQYF.